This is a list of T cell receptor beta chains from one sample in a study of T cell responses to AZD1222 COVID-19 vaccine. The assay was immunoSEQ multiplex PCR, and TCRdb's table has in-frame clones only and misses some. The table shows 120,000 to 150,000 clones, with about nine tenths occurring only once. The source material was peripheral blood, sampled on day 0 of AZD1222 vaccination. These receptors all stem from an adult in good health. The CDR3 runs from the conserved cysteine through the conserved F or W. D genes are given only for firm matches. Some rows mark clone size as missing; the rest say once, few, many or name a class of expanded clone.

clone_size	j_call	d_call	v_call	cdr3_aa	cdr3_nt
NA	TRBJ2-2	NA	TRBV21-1	CASSGTSGDHVGELFF	TGTGCCAGCTCCGGGACTAGCGGGGACCATGTCGGGGAGCTGTTTTTT
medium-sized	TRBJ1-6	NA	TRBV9	CASSVDVNSPLHF	TGTGCCAGCAGCGTAGATGTTAATTCACCCCTCCACTTT
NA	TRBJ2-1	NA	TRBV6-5	CARTSSNEQFF	TGTGCCAGGACGTCGAGTAATGAGCAGTTCTTC
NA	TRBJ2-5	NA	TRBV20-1	CSASSGPIRSQETQYF	TGCAGTGCGAGTTCGGGACCAATAAGGAGCCAAGAGACCCAGTACTTC
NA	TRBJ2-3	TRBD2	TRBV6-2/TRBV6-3	CASSHTSDTDTQYF	TGTGCCAGCAGTCACACTAGCGACACAGATACGCAGTATTTT
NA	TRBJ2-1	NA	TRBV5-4	CASSFPGQEGEFF	TGTGCCAGCAGCTTTCCGGGCCAAGAAGGGGAGTTCTTC
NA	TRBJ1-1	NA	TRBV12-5	CASLRQMNTEAFF	TGTGCTAGTCTGAGGCAGATGAACACTGAAGCTTTCTTT
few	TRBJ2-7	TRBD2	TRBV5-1	CASSYGTSGSNSYEQYF	TGCGCCAGCAGCTACGGGACTAGCGGGAGTAACTCCTACGAGCAGTACTTC
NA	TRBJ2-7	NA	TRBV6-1	CASSELQAAQYF	TGTGCCAGCAGTGAACTACAGGCAGCCCAGTACTTC
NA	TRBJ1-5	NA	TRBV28	CASSFNARGEVGQPQHF	TGTGCCAGCAGTTTCAATGCCAGGGGCGAGGTAGGTCAGCCCCAGCATTTT
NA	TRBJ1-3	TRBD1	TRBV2	CASRPGGGNTIYF	TGTGCCAGCAGGCCAGGGGGAGGAAACACCATATATTTT
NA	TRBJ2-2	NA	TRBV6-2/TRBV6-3	CASSYIGGELFF	TGTGCCAGCAGTTACATTGGCGGGGAGCTGTTTTTT
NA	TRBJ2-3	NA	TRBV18	CASSPRKAQGDTQYF	TGTGCCAGCTCACCACGCAAGGCGCAGGGGGATACGCAGTATTTT
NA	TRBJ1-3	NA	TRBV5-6	CASSFGVGNTIYF	TGTGCCAGCAGCTTCGGCGTTGGAAACACCATATATTTT
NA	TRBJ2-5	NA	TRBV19	CASSTRLGDVKTQYF	TGTGCCAGTAGTACCCGCCTTGGGGATGTAAAGACCCAGTACTTC
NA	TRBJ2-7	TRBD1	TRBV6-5	CASSSGTAVSYEQYF	TGTGCCAGCAGTTCCGGGACAGCCGTCTCCTACGAGCAGTACTTC
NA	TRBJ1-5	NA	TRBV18	CASSPGISNQPQHF	TGTGCCAGCTCACCGGGGATAAGCAATCAGCCCCAGCATTTT
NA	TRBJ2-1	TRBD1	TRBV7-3	CASSPLPGGYNEQFF	TGTGCCAGCAGCCCCCTCCCAGGGGGTTACAATGAGCAGTTCTTC
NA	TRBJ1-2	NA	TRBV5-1	CASSLKAGYGYTF	TGCGCCAGCAGCTTGAAGGCCGGCTATGGCTACACCTTC
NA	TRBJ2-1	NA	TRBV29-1	CSVGNNEQFF	TGCAGCGTTGGAAACAATGAGCAGTTCTTC
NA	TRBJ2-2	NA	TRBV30	CAWSVLSAGELFF	TGTGCCTGGAGTGTACTTTCGGCCGGGGAGCTGTTTTTT
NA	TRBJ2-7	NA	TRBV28	CASSLPPWQYF	TGTGCCAGCAGTTTACCCCCGTGGCAGTACTTC
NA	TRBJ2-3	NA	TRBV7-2	CASGGPGTSTDTQYF	TGTGCCAGTGGGGGCCCCGGGACTTCCACAGATACGCAGTATTTT
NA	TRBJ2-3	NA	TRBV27	CASSWARSTDTQYF	TGTGCCAGCAGTTGGGCGAGGAGCACAGATACGCAGTATTTT
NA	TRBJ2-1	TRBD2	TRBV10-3	CAISARTSGIDEQFF	TGTGCCATCAGTGCCAGGACTAGCGGGATAGATGAGCAGTTCTTC
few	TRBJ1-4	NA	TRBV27	CASSSIATNEKLFF	TGTGCCAGCAGTTCCATCGCAACTAATGAAAAACTGTTTTTT
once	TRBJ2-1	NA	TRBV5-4	CASSLAGRRVYNEQFF	TGTGCCAGCAGCTTGGCAGGGAGGCGGGTTTACAATGAGCAGTTCTTC
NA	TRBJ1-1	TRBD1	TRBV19	CASSILSLGQARTEAFF	TGTGCCAGTAGTATCCTGTCCCTCGGACAGGCGAGGACTGAAGCTTTCTTT
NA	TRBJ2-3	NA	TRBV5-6	CASSFLQRAYTDTQYF	TGTGCCAGCAGCTTCCTTCAGCGAGCATACACAGATACGCAGTATTTT
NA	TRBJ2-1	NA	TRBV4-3	CASSRSPGNLYNEQFF	TGCGCCAGCAGCCGTTCCCCGGGCAACCTATACAATGAGCAGTTCTTC
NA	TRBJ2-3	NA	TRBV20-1	CSAPKVGTQYF	TGCAGTGCCCCTAAGGTTGGCACGCAGTATTTT
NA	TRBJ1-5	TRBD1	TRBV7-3	CASSKDRDWDQPQHF	TGTGCCAGCAGCAAAGACAGGGACTGGGATCAGCCCCAGCATTTT
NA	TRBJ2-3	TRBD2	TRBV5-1	CASSFGLAAGTDTQYF	TGCGCCAGCAGCTTCGGACTAGCGGCTGGCACAGATACGCAGTATTTT
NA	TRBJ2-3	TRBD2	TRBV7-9	CASSFVASGGTDTQYF	TGTGCCAGCAGCTTTGTGGCTAGCGGGGGCACAGATACGCAGTATTTT
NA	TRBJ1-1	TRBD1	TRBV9	CASSGRGQGNTEAFF	TGTGCCAGCAGCGGTAGGGGACAGGGGAACACTGAAGCTTTCTTT
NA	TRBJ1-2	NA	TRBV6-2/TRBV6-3	CASSLPLIGRYGYTF	TGTGCCAGCAGTCTCCCCCTGATCGGGAGATATGGCTACACCTTC
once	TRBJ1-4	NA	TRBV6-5	CASSYFRTTNEKLFF	TGTGCCAGCAGTTACTTCCGAACAACTAATGAAAAACTGTTTTTT
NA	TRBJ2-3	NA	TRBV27	CASSRRPTDTQYF	TGTGCCAGCAGCCGCAGACCAACAGATACGCAGTATTTT
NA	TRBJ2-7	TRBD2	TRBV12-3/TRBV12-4	CASSLSGSYEQYF	TGTGCCAGCAGTTTAAGCGGGAGTTACGAGCAGTACTTC
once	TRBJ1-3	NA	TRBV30	CAWIGPYSGNTIYF	TGTGCCTGGATAGGACCTTACTCTGGAAACACCATATATTTT
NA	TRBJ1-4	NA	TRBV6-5	CASRRTPTNEKLFF	TGTGCCAGCAGACGGACACCAACTAATGAAAAACTGTTTTTT
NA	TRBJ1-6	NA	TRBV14	CASSQDRYSYNSPLHF	TGTGCCAGCAGCCAAGACAGATACTCCTATAATTCACCCCTCCACTTT
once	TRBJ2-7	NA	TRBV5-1	CASGNGIGTPSYEQYF	TGCGCCAGCGGCAACGGTATCGGGACCCCGAGCTACGAGCAGTACTTC
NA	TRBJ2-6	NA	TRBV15	CATRKSGANVLTF	TGTGCCACCAGAAAAAGCGGGGCCAACGTCCTGACTTTC
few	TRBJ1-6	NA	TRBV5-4	CASSPDSSYNSPLHF	TGTGCCAGCAGCCCCGACAGCTCCTATAATTCACCCCTCCACTTT
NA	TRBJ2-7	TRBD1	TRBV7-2	CASSLTGFYEQYF	TGTGCCAGCAGCCTGACAGGGTTCTACGAGCAGTACTTC
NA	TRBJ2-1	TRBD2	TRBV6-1	CASSVRTSGSLYNEQFF	TGTGCCAGCAGTGTTCGGACTAGCGGGAGCCTCTACAATGAGCAGTTCTTC
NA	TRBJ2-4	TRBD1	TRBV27	CAPHLGQGKRERAIHQYF	TGTGCCCCCCACCTGGGACAGGGAAAACGGGAGCGGGCTATACATCAGTACTTC
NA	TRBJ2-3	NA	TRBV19	CASSPWAARIGTDTQYF	TGTGCCAGTAGTCCCTGGGCAGCGAGGATTGGAACAGATACGCAGTATTTT